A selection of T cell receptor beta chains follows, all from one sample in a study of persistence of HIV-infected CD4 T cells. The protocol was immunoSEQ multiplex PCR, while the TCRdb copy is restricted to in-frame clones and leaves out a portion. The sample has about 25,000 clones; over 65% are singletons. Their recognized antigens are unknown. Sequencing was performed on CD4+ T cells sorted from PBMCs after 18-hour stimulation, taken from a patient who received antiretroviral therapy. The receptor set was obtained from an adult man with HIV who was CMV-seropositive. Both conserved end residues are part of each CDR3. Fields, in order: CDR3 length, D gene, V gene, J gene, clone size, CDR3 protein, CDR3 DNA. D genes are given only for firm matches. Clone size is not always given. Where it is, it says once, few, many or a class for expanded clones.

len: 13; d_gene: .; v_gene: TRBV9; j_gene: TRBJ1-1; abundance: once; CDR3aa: CASSLNLNTEAFF; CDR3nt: TGTGCCAGCAGCCTCAACCTGAACACTGAAGCTTTCTTT
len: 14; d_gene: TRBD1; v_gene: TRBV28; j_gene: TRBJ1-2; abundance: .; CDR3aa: CASGSQGANYGYTF; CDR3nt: TGTGCCAGCGGTTCTCAGGGGGCTAACTATGGCTACACCTTC
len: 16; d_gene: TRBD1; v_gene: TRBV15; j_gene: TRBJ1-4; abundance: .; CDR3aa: CATSRPDRGANEKLFF; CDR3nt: TGTGCCACCAGCAGACCAGACAGGGGGGCTAATGAAAAACTGTTTTTT
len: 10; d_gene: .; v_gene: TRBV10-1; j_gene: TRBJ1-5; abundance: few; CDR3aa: CASRGSTQHF; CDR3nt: TGCGCCAGCAGGGGATCGACCCAGCATTTT
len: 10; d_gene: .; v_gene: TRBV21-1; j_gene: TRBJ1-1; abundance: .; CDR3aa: CASIDCEAFF; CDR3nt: TGTGCCAGCATCGACTGTGAAGCTTTCTTT
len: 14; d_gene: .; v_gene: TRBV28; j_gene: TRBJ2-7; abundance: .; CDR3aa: CASSLPGTSYEQYF; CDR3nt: TGTGCCAGCAGTTTACCCGGGACCTCCTACGAGCAGTACTTC
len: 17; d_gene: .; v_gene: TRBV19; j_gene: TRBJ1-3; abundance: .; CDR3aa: CASRRAGNVLSGNTIYF; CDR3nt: TGTGCCAGTAGGAGGGCCGGGAACGTGCTCTCTGGAAACACCATATATTTT
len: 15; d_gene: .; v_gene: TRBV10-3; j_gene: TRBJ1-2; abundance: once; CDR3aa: CAISESGGGMDGYTF; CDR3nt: TGTGCCATCAGTGAAAGTGGTGGAGGGATGGATGGCTACACCTTC
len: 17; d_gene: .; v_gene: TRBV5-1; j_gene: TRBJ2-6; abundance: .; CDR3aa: CASSPMVGISGANVLTF; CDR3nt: TGCGCCAGCAGCCCTATGGTCGGCATCTCTGGGGCCAACGTCCTGACTTTC
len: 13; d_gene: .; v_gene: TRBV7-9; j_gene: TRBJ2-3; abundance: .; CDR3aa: CASSFPGIDTQYF; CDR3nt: TGTGCCAGCAGCTTTCCAGGGATAGATACGCAGTATTTT
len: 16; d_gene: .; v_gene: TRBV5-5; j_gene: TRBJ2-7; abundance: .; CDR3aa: CASSLEGGILSYEQYF; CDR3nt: TGTGCCAGCAGCTTGGAGGGTGGGATTTTGTCCTACGAGCAGTACTTC